The rows below give T cell receptor beta chains drawn from one sample of a study of low-dose radiotherapy and immunotherapy resistance in tumors. TCRdb reanalysed the reads using MiXCR and keeps one entry per CDR3 protein. Of some 60,000 distinct CDR3 sequences listed, 26% are singletons. Material: PBMCs, obtained before treatment. These receptors were taken from a male donor with rectosigmoid adenocarcinoma. The CDR3 runs from the conserved cysteine through the conserved F or W. D genes are given only for firm matches. Clone size appears in some rows only: once, few, many, or a class for an expanded clone.

TRBV12-3/TRBV12-4	TRBJ1-1	many	-	TGTGCCAGTGACACAAGGGACGGCGGAGCAGGCCGCACTGAAGCTTTCTTT	CASDTRDGGAGRTEAFF
TRBV7-2	TRBJ1-5	many	TRBD1	TGTGCCAGCAGCCCCAGGACAGGGGGCCGCAATCAGCCCCAGCATTTT	CASSPRTGGRNQPQHF
TRBV5-1	TRBJ1-1	-	TRBD1	TGCGCCAGCAGCTTGAGGGACAGGGTTCTGAACACTGAAGCTTTCTTT	CASSLRDRVLNTEAFF
TRBV12-3/TRBV12-4	TRBJ2-7	few	-	TGTGCCAGCGGGGTCAGCGTACGGTCCTACGAGCAGTACTTC	CASGVSVRSYEQYF
TRBV19	TRBJ1-1	many	-	TGTGCCAGTAGTATAGACGACGGTGGCACTGAAGCTTTCTTT	CASSIDDGGTEAFF
TRBV27	TRBJ2-2	-	-	TGTGCCAGCAGTTTGTCAGGGGGGGAGCTGTTTTTT	CASSLSGGELFF
TRBV19	TRBJ2-3	many	-	TGTGCCAGTAGTTCCGAGTGGGGTGGTACGCAGTATTTT	CASSSEWGGTQYF
TRBV20-1	TRBJ1-5	many	-	TGCAGTGCTCCCAAGGGGGGGGTCAATCAGCCCCAGCATTTT	CSAPKGGVNQPQHF
TRBV9	TRBJ1-4	many	-	TGTGCCAGCAGCGTAGGCAGGCCGAAGGAAAAACTGTTTTTT	CASSVGRPKEKLFF
TRBV5-1	TRBJ1-2	-	-	TGCGCCAGCAGCTTCGGTACAGAACACCTAGCTAACTATGGCTACACCTTC	CASSFGTEHLANYGYTF
TRBV27	TRBJ2-7	many	-	TGTGCCAGCATGGGCCCTTACTACGAGCAGTACTTC	CASMGPYYEQYF
TRBV28	TRBJ1-5	-	-	TGTGCCAGCAGTTCTATAAATCATTGGGGGCCCTATCAGCACCAGCATTTT	CASSSINHWGPYQHQHF
TRBV28	TRBJ2-1	-	-	TGTGCCAGCAGTTTGGTTTATGAGCAGTTCTTC	CASSLVYEQFF
TRBV10-3	TRBJ1-2	many	-	TGTGCCATCAGTGAGTCGATTACCTATGGCTACACCTTC	CAISESITYGYTF
TRBV7-9	TRBJ2-1	many	-	TGTGCCAGCAGCTACCGAGCGATTGAGCAGTTCTTC	CASSYRAIEQFF
TRBV2	TRBJ2-5	many	-	TGTGCCAGCAGTGAACGTCTAGGGGAGACCCAGTACTTC	CASSERLGETQYF
TRBV20-1	TRBJ1-5	many	-	TGCAGTGTCGGGACATCAAGCAATCAGCCCCAGCATTTT	CSVGTSSNQPQHF
TRBV7-9	TRBJ2-7	many	TRBD2	TGTGCCAGCAGAGGTAGCGGGGGAGCCTACGAGCAGTACTTC	CASRGSGGAYEQYF
TRBV9	TRBJ2-7	many	TRBD1	TGTGCCAGCAGCCCGACAGGGGCCTTCTCCTACGAGCAGTACTTC	CASSPTGAFSYEQYF
TRBV3-1	TRBJ2-7	many	TRBD2	TGTGCCAGCAGCGCCCTAGCGGGAGTGGGAGAGCAGTACTTC	CASSALAGVGEQYF
TRBV4-3	TRBJ2-1	many	-	TGCGCCAGCAGCCAAGTGGACATTATCTCCTACAATGAGCAGTTCTTC	CASSQVDIISYNEQFF
TRBV19	TRBJ2-2	many	-	TGTGCCAGTAGTAAGGAGGGATACACCGGGGAGCTGTTTTTT	CASSKEGYTGELFF
TRBV7-2	TRBJ2-3	many	-	TGTGCCAGCAGCTTTATTGAGGCAGATACGCAGTATTTT	CASSFIEADTQYF
TRBV12-5	TRBJ2-1	-	TRBD2	TGTGCTAGTGGTTTCCTCTTATTCCCGGGACTAGCGGATGGGTCGGATGAGCAGTTCTTC	CASGFLLFPGLADGSDEQFF
TRBV9	TRBJ2-4	few	-	TGTGCCAGCAGCCCGATAGGGGCAGGGCATCAGTACTTC	CASSPIGAGHQYF
TRBV28	TRBJ2-7	-	-	TGTGCCAGCAGTTCACACATAATATCCTACGAGCAGTACTTC	CASSSHIISYEQYF
TRBV6-6	TRBJ2-7	medium-sized	-	TGTGCCAGCAGTTCGACTACCTACGAGCAGTACTTC	CASSSTTYEQYF
TRBV3-1	TRBJ2-4	many	-	TGTGCCAGCAGCCCCGGGTGGGGGTCCCTAAACATTCAGTACTTC	CASSPGWGSLNIQYF
TRBV7-2	TRBJ1-1	few	-	TGTGCCAGCAGCTTACAGGAGAACACTGAAGCTTTCTTT	CASSLQENTEAFF
TRBV16	TRBJ1-5	-	-	TGTGCCAGCAAGCTTGTGGAGGGAAACCAGCCCCAGCATTTT	CASKLVEGNQPQHF
TRBV12-3/TRBV12-4	TRBJ2-1	-	TRBD1	TGTGCCAGCACCCGGGACAGGGGAACGGGTGAGCAGTTCTTC	CASTRDRGTGEQFF
TRBV15	TRBJ1-5	many	TRBD1	TGTGCCACCAGCAACGGGACAGGGCAAGGTCAGCCCCAGCATTTT	CATSNGTGQGQPQHF
TRBV6-1	TRBJ2-2	-	-	TGTGCCAGCAGGAAAGAGTTTATCGACACCGGGGAGCTGTTTTTT	CASRKEFIDTGELFF
TRBV29-1	TRBJ1-1	many	TRBD1	TGCAGCGTTGTGAGAGGGGGCGGGATCCATTTAGAAGCTTTCTTT	CSVVRGGGIHLEAFF
TRBV28	TRBJ2-7	many	-	TGTGCCAGCAGTTTTCAACCCAGCTACGAGCAGTACTTC	CASSFQPSYEQYF
TRBV5-4	TRBJ1-3	many	-	TGTGCCAGCAGCCAGAACTCTGGAAACACCATATATTTT	CASSQNSGNTIYF
TRBV18	TRBJ1-2	-	-	TGTGCCAGCTCACCAGGGAATGGCTACACCTTC	CASSPGNGYTF
TRBV7-2	TRBJ1-1	many	-	TGTGCCAGCAGCTTCCAGGGAGGGAACACTGAAGCTTTCTTT	CASSFQGGNTEAFF
TRBV6-2/TRBV6-3	TRBJ1-5	-	-	TGTGCCAGCAGTTACTCGCTCTTAGGCCAGCCCCAGCATTTT	CASSYSLLGQPQHF